A single sample gave rise to the 15 T cell receptor beta chains below, sequenced in a study of T cells of healthy individuals. One entry per CDR3 protein, called by TCRdb with MiXCR from the 5' RACE reads. The sample yields approximately 100,000 distinct CDR3 sequences, roughly 15% seen once. These receptors were taken from a human donor in good health.

The V gene is TRBV20-1, the J gene TRBJ2-7, with 8 bases matching TRBD2. V was pared by 3 bases and J by 2 bases, with 0 bases of the junction left unmatched. The length of the CDR3 is 12 residues. Germline CDR1 is DFQATT and CDR2 is SNEGSKA (reference sequence). The CDR3 DNA is TGCAGTGCTAGCGGGGGGGCCTACGAGCAGTACTTC. It yields the protein CSASGGAYEQYF.

The chain employs TRBV6-2 or TRBV6-3 and TRBJ2-1; D tentatively fits TRBD1 or TRBD2 (5 bases each). Between the trimmed V and J ends, which lost 4 bases and 1 base, there was a span of 14 bases. CDR3 length: 16 residues. From germline, CDR1 is MNHEY and CDR2 SVGEGT. The CDR3 protein is CASSLLGARSYNEQFF. CDR3 nucleotides: TGTGCCAGCAGTTTACTCGGGGCACGATCCTACAATGAGCAGTTCTTC.

This clonotype appeared many times. The chain combines TRBV4-3 with TRBJ2-7, with D possibly matching TRBD2 (5 bases). Trimming took 0 bases from V and 3 from J, leaving 15 bases between them. CDR3 length: 16 amino acids. The germline V gene encodes CDR1 LGHNA and CDR2 YSLEER. The CDR3 protein is CASSQDRGTGSYEQYF. CDR3 DNA: TGCGCCAGCAGCCAAGATCGGGGAACTGGAAGCTACGAGCAGTACTTC.

The V gene is TRBV5-1, the J gene TRBJ2-1; 11 bases fit TRBD2. This CDR3 has 16 residues. The V and J ends lost 4 bases and 4 bases, in that order; junction bases with no gene match: 7. Germline V CDR1 and CDR2: SGHRS, YFSETQ. The CDR3 here is CASSKQTSGTYNEQFF. For the CDR3, the DNA is TGCGCCAGCAGCAAACAGACTAGCGGGACATACAATGAGCAGTTCTTC.

This clonotype was detected only a few times. The V gene is TRBV28, the J gene TRBJ2-5; 9 bases line up with TRBD1. The CDR3 has 15 amino acids. J lost 5 bases, V lost 3 bases, and 7 bases had no gene match. The germline gives CDR1 MDHEN, CDR2 SYDVKM. CDR3 amino acids: CASSLGGQGLETQYF. The CDR3, as DNA: TGTGCCAGCAGTTTGGGGGGACAGGGCCTGGAGACCCAGTACTTC.

The rearrangement uses TRBV20-1 and TRBJ2-5; unclear D gene. V lost 7 bases and J lost 2, with 11 bases in between. The CDR3 covers 12 residues. Germline CDR1 reads DFQATT; CDR2 reads SNEGSKA (reference sequence). CDR3 loop: CSVRTLQETQYF. CDR3 in DNA: TGCAGTGTTCGGACCCTTCAAGAGACCCAGTACTTC.

In this sample, this clonotype turned up a few times. The chain joins TRBV14 to TRBJ1-3; D gene uncertain. Trimming removed 0 bases at V and 9 bases at J, with 3 bases between. The CDR3 extends over 11 amino acids. Germline loops: CDR1 SGHDN, CDR2 FVKESK. The DNA for the CDR3 is TGTGCCAGCAGCCAAGAATCCACCATATATTTT. Translated: CASSQESTIYF.

This clonotype has just a few counts. The CDR3 coding sequence is TGCGCCAGCAGCCGCGGACAGGATTCCTACGAGCAGTACTTC. It translates to CASSRGQDSYEQYF. V is TRBV4-1 and J is TRBJ2-7, with 7 bases lining up with TRBD1. The germline gives CDR1 MGHRA, CDR2 YSYEKL. The CDR3 runs to 14 residues. Trimming at V came to 4 bases and at J to 1 base, leaving 4 bases not matched to a gene.

In its sample, this clonotype was seen many times. This rearrangement joins TRBV5-1 to TRBJ2-2; 8 bases agree with TRBD1. Looked up from germline, CDR1 is SGHRS and CDR2 is YFSETQ. Germline trimming cut 5 bases from V and 6 bases from J; bases unmatched to any gene: 12. The CDR3 is 16 residues long. For the CDR3, the DNA is TGCGCCAGCAGTCAATACTGGACAGGGATGGCCGGGGAGCTGTTTTTT. This codes for CASSQYWTGMAGELFF.

This clonotype was found many times. The rearrangement joins TRBV6-5 to TRBJ2-5; 7 positions agree with TRBD2. J lost 5 bases, V lost 2 bases, and 11 bases had no gene match. Germline CDR1 is MNHEY and CDR2 is SVGAGI. This CDR3 contains 16 residues. The DNA of the CDR3 is TGTGCCAGCAGTTACAGGGCAGCGGGGCGGGGTGAGACCCAGTACTTC. Translating it yields CASSYRAAGRGETQYF.

The sample holds a few counts of this clonotype. The V call is TRBV5-1, the J call TRBJ2-3; perhaps TRBD2 as D (6 bases). CDR1 is SGHRS, CDR2 YFSETQ, per germline. CDR3 length: 17 residues. Trimming left V 1 base short and J 0 bases short, with 15 bases between. CDR3 DNA: TGCGCCAGCAGCTTGACCCCGACTAGTTCGAGCACAGATACGCAGTATTTT. Residues: CASSLTPTSSSTDTQYF.

The chain has TRBV7-9 and TRBJ1-1; the D gene is possibly TRBD1 (6 bases). Germline V CDR1 and CDR2: SEHNR, FQNEAQ (reference sequence). The CDR3 runs to 15 residues. Trimming took off 5 bases at V and 1 base at J, with 14 bases between the two ends. This chain's CDR3 is CASSAQGLGNTEAFF. The CDR3, as DNA: TGTGCCAGCAGCGCACAGGGATTAGGGAACACTGAAGCTTTCTTT.

This clonotype was observed many times. The chain employs TRBV5-5 and TRBJ1-1; D gene ambiguous. The CDR3 runs to 14 residues. Germline CDR1 reads SGHKS; CDR2 reads YYEKEE (reference sequence). V gave up 3 bases and J gave up 3 bases, with 12 bases separating them. CDR3 sequence (DNA): TGTGCCAGCAGCTCGAGATTAGAACACACTGAAGCTTTCTTT. It codes for CASSSRLEHTEAFF.

This clonotype has a count of ten or more. V gene TRBV6-4 combines with J gene TRBJ2-2; D not resolved. Germline V gene lookup returns CDR1 MRHNA and CDR2 SNTAGT. V was clipped by 2 bases and J by 2 bases, with 3 bases between them. The CDR3 is 13 amino acids. DNA of the CDR3: TGTGCCAGCAGTGACAAAAACACCGGGGAGCTGTTTTTT. This gives the protein CASSDKNTGELFF.

This rearrangement joins TRBV10-3 to TRBJ2-2; TRBD1 agrees at 10 bases. Germline-derived CDR1 and CDR2 are ENHRY and SYGVKD. This CDR3 contains 15 residues. The J segment lost 6 bases and the V segment lost 3 bases, leaving 4 bases of the junction unmatched. The CDR3 nucleotides read TGTGCCATCAGTGACGGACAGGGGGGGGCCGGGGAGCTGTTTTTT. It yields the protein CAISDGQGGAGELFF.